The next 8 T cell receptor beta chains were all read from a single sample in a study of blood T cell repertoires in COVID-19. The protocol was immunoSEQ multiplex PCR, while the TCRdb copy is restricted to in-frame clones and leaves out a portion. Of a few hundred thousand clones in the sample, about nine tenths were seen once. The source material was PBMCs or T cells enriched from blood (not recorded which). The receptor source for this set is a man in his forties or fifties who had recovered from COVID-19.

The DNA of the CDR3 is TGTGCTAGTGGTTTGGTATTGGGACAGGGGGCATCCTACGAGCAGTACTTC. Its protein is CASGLVLGQGASYEQYF. The chain combines TRBV12-5 with TRBJ2-7, with TRBD1 identical over 12 bases. This CDR3 is built from 17 residues. The germline V gene has CDR1 LGHNT and CDR2 FRNRAP. With 0 bases clipped from V and 1 base from J, the junction kept 4 bases outside the gene matches.

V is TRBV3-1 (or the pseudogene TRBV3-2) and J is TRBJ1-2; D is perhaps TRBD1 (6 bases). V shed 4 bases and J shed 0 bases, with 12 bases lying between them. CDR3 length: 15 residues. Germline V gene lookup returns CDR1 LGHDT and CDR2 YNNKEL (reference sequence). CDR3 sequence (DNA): TGTGCCAGCAGCCCCAGGGGCTCTCCTAACTATGGCTACACCTTC. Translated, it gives CASSPRGSPNYGYTF.

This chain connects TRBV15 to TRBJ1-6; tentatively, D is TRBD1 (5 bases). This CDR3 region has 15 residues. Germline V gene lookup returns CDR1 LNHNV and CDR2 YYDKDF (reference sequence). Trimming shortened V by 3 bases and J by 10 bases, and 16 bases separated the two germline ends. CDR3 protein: CATSSLRQGTSPLHF. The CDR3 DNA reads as TGTGCCACCAGCAGTTTAAGGCAGGGCACATCACCCCTCCACTTT.

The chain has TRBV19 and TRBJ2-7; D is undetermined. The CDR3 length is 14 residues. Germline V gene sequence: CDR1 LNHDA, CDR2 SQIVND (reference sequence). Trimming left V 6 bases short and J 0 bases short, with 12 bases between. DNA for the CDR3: TGTGCCAGTAGCCTCGGTGGTGACTCCTACGAGCAGTACTTC. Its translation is CASSLGGDSYEQYF.

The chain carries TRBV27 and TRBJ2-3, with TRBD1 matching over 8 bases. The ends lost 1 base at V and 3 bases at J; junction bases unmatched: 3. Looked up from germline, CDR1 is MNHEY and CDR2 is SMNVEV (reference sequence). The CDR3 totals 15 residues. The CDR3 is CASSLYRGVTDTQYF. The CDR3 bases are TGTGCCAGCAGTTTATACAGGGGGGTGACAGATACGCAGTATTTT.

CDR3 region: CASSPWGEVNTGELFF. CDR3 in DNA: TGTGCCAGCAGCCCCTGGGGGGAGGTAAACACCGGGGAGCTGTTTTTT. This chain links TRBV7-6 with TRBJ2-2; a weak D match, TRBD2 (6 bases). Germline lookup yields CDR1 SGHVS and CDR2 FNYEAQ. V lost 5 bases and J lost 2, with 15 bases in between. The CDR3 consists of 16 residues.

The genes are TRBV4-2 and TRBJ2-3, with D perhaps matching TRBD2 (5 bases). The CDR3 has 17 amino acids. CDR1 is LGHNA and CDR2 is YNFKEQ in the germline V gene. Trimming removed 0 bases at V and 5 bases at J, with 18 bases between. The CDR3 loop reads CASSQDISARAEDTQYF. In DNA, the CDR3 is TGTGCCAGCAGCCAAGATATCTCAGCGAGGGCGGAAGATACGCAGTATTTT.

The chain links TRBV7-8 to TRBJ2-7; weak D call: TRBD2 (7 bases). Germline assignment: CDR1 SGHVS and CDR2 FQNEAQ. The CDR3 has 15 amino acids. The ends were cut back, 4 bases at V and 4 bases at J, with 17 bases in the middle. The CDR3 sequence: CASSSTGGLIYEQYF. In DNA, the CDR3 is TGTGCCAGCAGCTCGACGGGGGGCCTCATTTACGAGCAGTACTTC.